The 30 T cell receptor beta chains in this list originate from one sample, sequenced in a study of blood T cell repertoires in COVID-19. Sequenced by immunoSEQ multiplex PCR; TCRdb stores in-frame clones only, minus some. The sample includes hundreds of thousands of clones, approximately 83% seen only once; the top ten take 2.2%. The specimen sequenced was PBMCs or T cells enriched from blood (not recorded which). The receptors originated from a man aged 25-45 years who had recovered from COVID-19.

This sequence joins TRBV6-5 and TRBJ1-1; TRBD1 matches 9 bases. Germline loops: CDR1 MNHEY, CDR2 SVGAGI. V lost 2 bases and J lost 4; bases outside the gene matches: 8. CDR3 length equals 16 residues. As DNA, the CDR3 is TGTGCCAGCAGTTACCTCAGGACAGGGGTCACCACTGAAGCTTTCTTT. Translation gives CASSYLRTGVTTEAFF.

The J gene is TRBJ2-7, the V gene TRBV6-2 or TRBV6-3; 13 bases align to TRBD2. Unmatched junction bases numbered 1, after V lost 0 bases and J lost 11 bases. The CDR3 has 13 residues. Germline-derived CDR1 and CDR2 are MNHEY and SVGEGT. CDR3 in amino acids: CASSYSGTSGKYF. CDR3 in DNA: TGTGCCAGCAGTTACTCCGGGACTAGCGGGAAGTACTTC.

The CDR3 is CASSLAPQGANEKLFF. CDR3 DNA: TGCGCCAGCAGCTTGGCTCCACAGGGGGCTAATGAAAAACTGTTTTTT. This sequence joins TRBV5-1 and TRBJ1-4, with 8 nucleotides matching TRBD1. V shed 0 bases and J 3 bases; nucleotides not matched to a gene: 4. The length of the CDR3 is 16 residues. Germline V CDR1 and CDR2: SGHRS, YFSETQ.

As concerns this clone: The same CDR3 arises from other DNA sequences in this sample as well. V gene TRBV9 combines with J gene TRBJ2-1; 13 bases agree with TRBD2. J gave up 4 bases and V 4 bases, and 2 bases lay outside the gene matches. Per germline, CDR1 SGDLS and CDR2 YYNGEE. The CDR3 loop spans 15 amino acids. The CDR3 region is CASSRLAGGYNEQFF. DNA of the CDR3: TGTGCCAGCAGCCGACTAGCGGGGGGTTACAATGAGCAGTTCTTC. Variable domain in full (rest from reference TRBV9 and TRBJ2-1): DSGVTQTPKHLITATGQRVTLRCSPRSGDLSVYWYQQSLDQGLQFLIQYYNGEERAKGNILERFSAQQFPDLHSELNLSSLELGDSALYFCASSRLAGGYNEQFFGPGTRLTVL.

The CDR3 region has the DNA TGCGCCAGCAGCCTCAGCCTGGGGGGAGCGGGGGACTACACAGATACGCAGTATTTT. Protein sequence: CASSLSLGGAGDYTDTQYF. The rearrangement joins TRBV5-1 to TRBJ2-3; 8 bases match TRBD2. This CDR3 spans 19 amino acids. The germline V gene encodes CDR1 SGHRS and CDR2 YFSETQ. V gave up 4 bases and J gave up 2 bases; unmatched junction bases: 18. Full variable domain (outside the CDR3, taken from reference TRBV5-1 and TRBJ2-3): KAGVTQTPRYLIKTRGQQVTLSCSPISGHRSVSWYQQTPGQGLQFLFEYFSETQRNKGNFPGRFSGRQFSNSRSEMNVSTLELGDSALYLCASSLSLGGAGDYTDTQYFGPGTRLTVL.

The chain couples TRBV20-1 to TRBJ1-5; 7 bases agree with TRBD1. The V segment lost 3 bases and the J segment 0 bases; nucleotides outside the gene matches: 8. Germline values: CDR1 DFQATT, CDR2 SNEGSKA (reference sequence). The CDR3 is 16 amino acids. The DNA of the CDR3 is TGCAGTGCTAGTAACGCCCAGGGGGATAGCAATCAGCCCCAGCATTTT. Translation: CSASNAQGDSNQPQHF.

The chain employs TRBV6-2 or TRBV6-3 and TRBJ1-5; weak D call: TRBD1 (6 bases). CDR1 is MNHEY, CDR2 SVGEGT, per germline. The CDR3 runs 15 residues. The germline V and J ends were trimmed by 2 bases and 9 bases, with 17 bases remaining between them. CDR3 amino acids: CASSYGTRTHRPQHF. The DNA of the CDR3 is TGTGCCAGCAGTTACGGGACACGAACTCATCGGCCCCAGCATTTT.

The V call is TRBV9, the J call TRBJ1-1; D not resolved. Trimming removed 2 bases from V and 6 bases from J, with 14 bases in between. The CDR3 is 14 residues long. The V gene's germline CDR1 is SGDLS and CDR2 YYNGEE. CDR3 nucleotides: TGTGCCAGCAGCGTCAAGCTGGAGGGTCCTGAAGCTTTCTTT. Its translation: CASSVKLEGPEAFF. The full variable domain, with the rest looked up from reference TRBV9 and TRBJ1-1, is DSGVTQTPKHLITATGQRVTLRCSPRSGDLSVYWYQQSLDQGLQFLIQYYNGEERAKGNILERFSAQQFPDLHSELNLSSLELGDSALYFCASSVKLEGPEAFFGQGTRLTVV.

The chain couples TRBV7-3 to TRBJ2-3, with 8 bases fitting TRBD1. The CDR3 loop spans 13 amino acids. The ends lost 5 bases at V and 10 bases at J; junction bases unmatched: 8. Germline V gives CDR1 SGHTA, CDR2 FQGTGA. This chain's CDR3 is CASSKDRVGAQYF. The DNA for the CDR3 is TGTGCCAGCAGCAAGGACAGGGTGGGGGCGCAGTATTTT.

The chain uses TRBV9 and TRBJ1-2, with TRBD1 matching over 9 bases. Germline trimming cut 0 bases from V and 7 bases from J; bases unmatched to any gene: 10. The CDR3 loop spans 16 amino acids. Germline V gives CDR1 SGDLS, CDR2 YYNGEE. CDR3 region: CASSVEGTGNVGGYTF. DNA of the CDR3: TGTGCCAGCAGCGTAGAGGGGACAGGGAATGTGGGTGGCTACACCTTC.

This clone was seen a handful of times. The rearrangement joins TRBV3-1 (or the pseudogene TRBV3-2) to TRBJ2-5; D gene uncertain. Between the trimmed V and J ends, which lost 1 base and 5 bases, there was a span of 8 bases. The CDR3 totals 13 residues. Germline V CDR1 and CDR2: LGHDT, YNNKEL (reference sequence). The CDR3 DNA reads as TGTGCCAGCAGCCAAGTCCCTCGGGAGACCCAGTACTTC. It specifies CASSQVPRETQYF.

The chain joins TRBV25-1 to TRBJ1-5; D perhaps matches TRBD1 (6 bases). Germline-derived CDR1 and CDR2 are MGHDK and SYGVNS. The CDR3 spans 14 residues. V was shortened by 5 bases and J by 5 bases, with 13 bases between the two germline ends. This chain's CDR3 is CASSKQGGDQPQHF. DNA of the CDR3: TGTGCCAGCAGTAAACAGGGAGGGGATCAGCCCCAGCATTTT.

The chain couples TRBV5-5 to TRBJ2-2, with 9 bases lining up with TRBD2. Germline V gene sequence: CDR1 SGHKS, CDR2 YYEKEE (reference sequence). The CDR3 totals 17 residues. J was trimmed by 6 bases and V by 0 bases; bases with no gene match: 9. In DNA, the CDR3 is TGTGCCAGCAGCTTGGCTTCGGCGGGGGGGCAAGCCGGGGAGCTGTTTTTT. Translation gives CASSLASAGGQAGELFF.

Of note for this clone: This sample includes further DNA sequences coding for the same CDR3. The rearrangement uses TRBV11-1 and TRBJ2-3, with TRBD2 matching over 7 bases. The CDR3 totals 14 residues. With V trimmed by 3 bases and J by 3 bases, 3 bases remained unmatched. Germline V CDR1 and CDR2: SGHAT, FQDESV (reference sequence). The CDR3 sequence: CASSFSGRTDTQYF. The CDR3 DNA reads as TGTGCCAGCAGCTTCTCCGGGAGGACAGATACGCAGTATTTT.

This clone was observed a few times. This sequence joins TRBV10-1 and TRBJ2-7; TRBD1 matches 10 bases. V trimming: 7 bases; J trimming: 2 bases; junction bases outside the gene matches: 5. The CDR3 length is 14 residues. The germline V gene encodes CDR1 WNHNN and CDR2 SYGVQD (reference sequence). CDR3: CASIKGQGTYEQYF. The CDR3 DNA is TGCGCCAGCATCAAGGGACAGGGGACCTACGAGCAGTACTTC.

The chain's CDR3 is CASSGPRDRKRTEAFF. In DNA, the CDR3 is TGTGCCAGCAGCGGACCCCGGGACAGAAAACGCACTGAAGCTTTCTTT. The chain couples TRBV5-5 to TRBJ1-1; TRBD1 matches 7 bases. The CDR3 loop spans 16 amino acids. Germline V gene data show CDR1 as SGHKS and CDR2 as YYEKEE (reference sequence). The junction had 13 bases not matched to a gene; V was cut back by 4 bases and J by 4 bases.

This clone appeared once. The chain joins TRBV5-1 to TRBJ1-1; D not resolved. The CDR3 is made up of 17 amino acids. The V end lost 3 bases, the J end lost 4 bases, and 22 bases lay between the germline ends. Germline CDR1 and CDR2: SGHRS and YFSETQ. Here the CDR3 reads CASSSYGFIGGGTEAFF. The CDR3 DNA reads as TGCGCCAGCAGCTCTTACGGCTTCATTGGAGGAGGCACTGAAGCTTTCTTT.

Comments on this clone: The sample has other DNA sequences that encode this CDR3 too. The CDR3 nucleotides are TGTGCCAGCAGCCAAGGGACAGGGGGCACTGAAGCTTTCTTT. Amino acids: CASSQGTGGTEAFF. The chain carries TRBV3-1 (or the pseudogene TRBV3-2) and TRBJ1-1; 10 bases are shared with TRBD1. V lost 1 base, J lost 4 bases, and 0 bases stayed unmatched. The CDR3 is made up of 14 amino acids. Germline values: CDR1 LGHDT, CDR2 YNNKEL (reference sequence).

This clone has a count of ten or more. The V and J genes are TRBV27 and TRBJ2-7, with 7 nucleotides matching TRBD1. Germline CDR1 is MNHEY and CDR2 is SMNVEV (reference sequence). The length of the CDR3 is 14 residues. J was trimmed by 3 bases and V by 5 bases; bases with no gene match: 7. CDR3 residues: CASSLGQAVYEQYF. CDR3 sequence (DNA): TGTGCCAGCAGTCTCGGACAGGCGGTCTACGAGCAGTACTTC.

The V gene is TRBV7-3, the J gene TRBJ2-5; weak D call: TRBD2 (5 bases). Trimming pared 2 bases from V and 4 bases from J, leaving 8 bases between. The CDR3 runs 13 residues. Germline assignment: CDR1 SGHTA and CDR2 FQGTGA. CDR3 nucleotides: TGTGCCAGCAGCTTAGAGGGCCGAGAGACCCAGTACTTC. This sequence encodes CASSLEGRETQYF.

J is TRBJ1-4 and V is TRBV29-1; 7 bases fit TRBD1. Germline assignment: CDR1 SQVTM and CDR2 ANQGSEA. The CDR3 extends over 12 amino acids. Trimming at V came to 6 bases and at J to 6 bases, leaving 4 bases not matched to a gene. CDR3 DNA: TGCAGCGTGTATCAGGGGGATGAAAAACTGTTTTTT. Its translation is CSVYQGDEKLFF.

The chain employs TRBV9 and TRBJ2-2; D is uncertain. The CDR3 contains 14 residues. CDR1 SGDLS and CDR2 YYNGEE come from the germline V gene. Trimming removed 5 bases at V and 0 bases at J, with 8 bases between. CDR3 in DNA: TGTGCCAGCAGGGGCGTAACGAACACCGGGGAGCTGTTTTTT. Translation: CASRGVTNTGELFF.

V gene TRBV11-1 combines with J gene TRBJ1-2; weak D call: TRBD1 (6 bases). V dropped 5 bases and J dropped 3 bases, with 13 bases sitting between them. The CDR3 has 14 amino acids. Germline CDR1 is SGHAT and CDR2 is FQDESV (reference sequence). DNA for the CDR3: TGTGCCAGCAGCACCTACAGGGACGACTATGGCTACACCTTC. Encoded protein: CASSTYRDDYGYTF.

The chain combines TRBV6-2 or TRBV6-3 with TRBJ2-1; perhaps TRBD1 as D (6 bases). The germline V gene has CDR1 MNHEY and CDR2 SVGEGT. The CDR3 sequence is 14 residues long. Trimming took 5 bases from V and 3 from J, leaving 11 bases between them. The CDR3 nucleotides read TGTGCCAGCAGTAGCCAAGGGGGCTACAATGAGCAGTTCTTC. Residues: CASSSQGGYNEQFF.

The chain is built from TRBV6-5 and TRBJ2-7; 8 bases line up with TRBD2. The CDR3 is made up of 15 amino acids. Trimming cost V 4 bases and J 3 bases; bases outside gene matches: 8. Germline CDR1 and CDR2: MNHEY and SVGAGI. The CDR3 bases are TGTGCCAGCAGTTCCCCGGGGAGCGGGGGCTACGAGCAGTACTTC. This codes for CASSSPGSGGYEQYF.

The chain carries TRBV9 and TRBJ1-4; 7 bases agree with TRBD1. CDR1 and CDR2 (germline): SGDLS, YYNGEE. The length of the CDR3 is 15 residues. V lost 3 bases and J lost 2; bases outside the gene matches: 4. The CDR3 DNA reads as TGTGCCAGCAGCGATCAGGGGGTGACTAATGAAAAACTGTTTTTT. It yields the protein CASSDQGVTNEKLFF.

The V gene is TRBV5-6, the J gene TRBJ2-7; D not resolved. With 0 bases removed from V and 0 bases from J, the gap between germline ends came to 7 bases. Germline CDR1 and CDR2: SGHDT and YYEEEE. This CDR3 spans 14 amino acids. The CDR3 coding sequence is TGTGCCAGCAGCTTGGGAGCTTACTCCTACGAGCAGTACTTC. Protein sequence: CASSLGAYSYEQYF.

This chain uses TRBV2 with TRBJ1-2; D is possibly TRBD1 (6 bases). In germline, CDR1 is SNHLY, CDR2 FYNNEI. Trimming took off 5 bases at V and 4 bases at J, with 11 bases between the two ends. The CDR3 extends over 13 amino acids. The CDR3 loop is CASSTGPGYGYTF. The CDR3, as DNA: TGTGCCAGCAGTACAGGGCCTGGCTATGGCTACACCTTC.

V is TRBV7-9 and J is TRBJ2-3; D is perhaps TRBD1 (6 bases). Per the germline V gene, CDR1 is SEHNR and CDR2 is FQNEAQ (reference sequence). CDR3 length: 15 amino acids. Trimming left V 4 bases short and J 5 bases short, with 16 bases between. CDR3 nucleotide sequence: TGTGCCAGCAGCTCCTTAGGACAGACAGGAGATACGCAGTATTTT. Its protein product is CASSSLGQTGDTQYF.

This chain uses TRBV10-3 with TRBJ1-1, with a weak D call TRBD1 (5 bases). The V end lost 6 bases, the J end lost 14 bases, and 22 bases lay between the germline ends. Germline values: CDR1 ENHRY, CDR2 SYGVKD. The CDR3 length is 13 residues. The CDR3 DNA reads as TGTGCCATCAGAACCGAAGACAGTTTTGGGGTGTTCTTT. It yields the protein CAIRTEDSFGVFF.